The rows below give T cell receptor beta chains drawn from one sample of a study of T cell repertoires in cytomegalovirus infection. Their target antigens are unknown. TCRdb redid the calling of the reads with MiXCR, one entry per CDR3 protein. This sample carries about 920,000 distinct CDR3 sequences, roughly 30% of them seen once, and the ten largest clones take over 10%. This sample comprised cultured CD8+ T cells from PBMCs, obtained from culture after CMV antigen stimulation. These receptors were collected from a human donor in good health (CMV status not recorded). Some clones in this sample may be carry-over from other donors' samples. Each CDR3 is given with its conserved first and last residue. The D gene is left open where the match is weak. The listing skips clone size in some rows; elsewhere it reads once, few, many or a size class.

D	size	J	V	DNA	CDR3
.	many	TRBJ1-2	TRBV7-2	TGTGCCAGCAGCCCCTTTTTCGGGGAGGTAGCAACCTTC	CASSPFFGEVATF
TRBD1	few	TRBJ1-5	TRBV12-3/TRBV12-4	TGTGCCAGCCGCCCCCCGGGACAGGGGGCTGGGCAGCCCCAGCATTTT	CASRPPGQGAGQPQHF
TRBD1	.	TRBJ2-1	TRBV5-4	TGTGCCAGCAGCTTTTGGCAGGGGGCGGACAATGAGCAGTTCTTC	CASSFWQGADNEQFF
.	few	TRBJ2-1	TRBV6-2/TRBV6-3	TGTGCCAGCAGTTACTCGAGGAACCTCCCGATTTCCAGGGATGAGCAGTTCTTC	CASSYSRNLPISRDEQFF
.	.	TRBJ1-1	TRBV7-8	TGTGCCAGCAGCTTATCAGATAACATGAACACTGAAGCTTTCTTT	CASSLSDNMNTEAFF
.	.	TRBJ2-3	TRBV28	TGTGCCAGCAGTTTATCACCCTCGGGTACGCAGTATTTT	CASSLSPSGTQYF
.	.	TRBJ1-1	TRBV29-1	TGCAGCGTTGAAGATCCGAGGGACCCGAACACTGAAGCTTTCTTT	CSVEDPRDPNTEAFF
TRBD1	.	TRBJ1-4	TRBV28	TGTGCCAGCAGTTTAGGGGGGGACAGGGGGCATCTGTTTTTT	CASSLGGDRGHLFF
TRBD2	.	TRBJ2-1	TRBV6-1	TGTGCCAGCACCATACTAGCGGGGGGGCTCAATGAGCAGTTCTTC	CASTILAGGLNEQFF
.	.	TRBJ1-5	TRBV19	TGTGCCAGTAGTATCTGGGACTTCAATCAGCCCCAGCATTTT	CASSIWDFNQPQHF
TRBD1	.	TRBJ1-2	TRBV6-6	TGTGCCAGCAGTGACGTTGGACAGGCCGACTATGGCTACACCTTC	CASSDVGQADYGYTF
.	.	TRBJ1-5	TRBV19	TGTGCCAGTAGTACCCAGGACAGCTATGGCAATCAGCCCCAGCATTTT	CASSTQDSYGNQPQHF
TRBD1	many	TRBJ2-5	TRBV7-6	TGTGCCAGCAGCCGAGGGACAGGGTCACAAGAGACCCAGTACTTC	CASSRGTGSQETQYF
TRBD2	once	TRBJ2-1	TRBV24-1	TGTGCCACCAGCCGGACTAGCGGGGGCCGAGGGCAGTTCTTC	CATSRTSGGRGQFF
TRBD1	.	TRBJ2-5	TRBV2	TGTGCCAGCAGTGAAGGCTCCCAGGGGGTCTGGGAGACCCAGTACTTC	CASSEGSQGVWETQYF
TRBD2	many	TRBJ2-1	TRBV7-8	TGTGCCAGCAGCTCCACTAGCGGGGGCTGGGATGAGCAGTTCTTC	CASSSTSGGWDEQFF
.	.	TRBJ2-3	TRBV27	TGTGCCAACAGTTTCATGGGGGGCACAGATACGCAGTATTTT	CANSFMGGTDTQYF
TRBD2	many	TRBJ2-1	TRBV7-8	TGTGCCAGCAGCTTAGCCCCGATACCGGGACTAGCGGACAATGAGCAGTTCTTC	CASSLAPIPGLADNEQFF
TRBD1	.	TRBJ2-1	TRBV5-6	TGTGCCAGCAGCTCCGGACAGGGTAGCGCCTACAATGAGCAGTTCTTC	CASSSGQGSAYNEQFF
.	.	TRBJ2-7	TRBV27	TGTGCCAGCAGTTCGCCGCGCGGGGGCTTACCCTACGAGCAGTACTTC	CASSSPRGGLPYEQYF
TRBD1	.	TRBJ1-2	TRBV9	TGTGCCAGCAGCGTAGCTGGGACAGGCTATGGCTACACCTTC	CASSVAGTGYGYTF
.	.	TRBJ2-3	TRBV6-1	TGTGCCAGCAGGACCGGGACTGCTTTGTATTTT	CASRTGTALYF
.	many	TRBJ1-3	TRBV7-8	TGTGCCAGCAGCTTCGGCAGACAAATAATAACCTCTGGAAACACCATATATTTT	CASSFGRQIITSGNTIYF
TRBD1	.	TRBJ1-2	TRBV28	TGTGCCAGCAGTTTACGGACAGGGGGGACAACTAACTATGGCTACACCTTC	CASSLRTGGTTNYGYTF
.	few	TRBJ2-1	TRBV14	TGTGCCAGCAGCCAAGACCGGACAAGCTTCTACAATGAGCAGTTCTTC	CASSQDRTSFYNEQFF
.	many	TRBJ1-1	TRBV4-1	TGCGCCAGCAGCCAAGAATGGGGTAACACTGAAGCTTTCTTT	CASSQEWGNTEAFF
.	once	TRBJ1-4	TRBV4-3	TGCGCCAGCAGTCTGGGGCAGGCGACAACTAATGAAAAACTGTTTTTT	CASSLGQATTNEKLFF
.	few	TRBJ1-1	TRBV6-1	TGTGCCAGCAGTGAGGAGACAGGCGTCCGAGAAGCTTTCTTT	CASSEETGVREAFF
TRBD1	many	TRBJ2-7	TRBV6-5	TGTGCCAGCAGCCGCGACAGGGCGAGCTCCTACGAGCAGTACTTC	CASSRDRASSYEQYF
.	few	TRBJ1-1	TRBV5-6	TGTGCCAGCAGCTTGGTTGGTGACGAAGCTTTCTTT	CASSLVGDEAFF
.	.	TRBJ2-3	TRBV7-6	TGTGCCAGCAGCTTAGCGGGACTTTTAGATACGCAGTATTTT	CASSLAGLLDTQYF
.	many	TRBJ1-2	TRBV7-2	TGTGCCAGCAGCTTACGGCAGGGGCGGTATGGCTACACCTTC	CASSLRQGRYGYTF
.	few	TRBJ1-2	TRBV28	TGTGCCAGCAGTCGCGCGGTTGAGGATGGCTACACCTTC	CASSRAVEDGYTF
TRBD2	many	TRBJ2-1	TRBV7-2	TGTGCCAGCAGCTTATCTAGCGGGGGAAACTACAATGAGCAGTTCTTC	CASSLSSGGNYNEQFF
.	few	TRBJ1-1	TRBV13	TGTGCCAGCAGCTTGTTTAGGAAATCTATGAACACTGAAGCTTTCTTT	CASSLFRKSMNTEAFF
.	.	TRBJ2-1	TRBV6-6	TGTGCCGGCAGTCCGACTTCAACCCATGAGCAGTTCTTC	CAGSPTSTHEQFF
.	few	TRBJ2-2	TRBV7-9	TGTGCCAGCAGCTTCGGCACAAAGGGGACCGGGGAGCTGTTTTTT	CASSFGTKGTGELFF
TRBD2	many	TRBJ2-5	TRBV7-8	TGTGCCAGCAGCCCACAGCCGGGACTAGCTTTAGAGACCCAGTACTTC	CASSPQPGLALETQYF
.	many	TRBJ2-1	TRBV7-8	TGTGCCAGCAGCCCCTACTCCGGGGCCTACAATGAGCAGTTCTTC	CASSPYSGAYNEQFF
TRBD1	many	TRBJ2-5	TRBV7-8	TGTGCCAGCAGCGCCGACAGGGGCCAAGAGACCCAGTACTTC	CASSADRGQETQYF
.	.	TRBJ1-4	TRBV12-3/TRBV12-4	TGTGCCAGCAGTTTAACGACAGGCCGGATTGCAACTAATGAAAAACTGTTTTTT	CASSLTTGRIATNEKLFF
.	.	TRBJ1-2	TRBV2	TGTGCCAGCAGGACGGGACGGACAGCTAACTATGGCTACACCTTC	CASRTGRTANYGYTF
.	many	TRBJ1-1	TRBV7-9	TGTGCCAGCAGCCCGCCGACGGACACTGAAGCTTTCTTT	CASSPPTDTEAFF
.	few	TRBJ2-5	TRBV7-9	TGTGCCAGCAGCTTAGTGCCGAGACTCCGCTCTCAAGAGACCCAGTACTTC	CASSLVPRLRSQETQYF
.	.	TRBJ2-3	TRBV27	TGTGCCAGCACCCAGGAAGCTAGCACAGATACGCAGTATTTT	CASTQEASTDTQYF
.	few	TRBJ2-6	TRBV19	TGTGCCAGTATGAGGGCAGATGGGGCCAACGTCCTGACTTTC	CASMRADGANVLTF
.	few	TRBJ1-1	TRBV7-8	TGTGCCAGCAGCTTATCACAGGGTATGAACACTGAAGCTTTCTTT	CASSLSQGMNTEAFF
TRBD1	few	TRBJ1-1	TRBV27	TGTGCCAGCAGCTGGACAGGGATGAACACTGAAGCTTTCTTT	CASSWTGMNTEAFF
.	.	TRBJ1-2	TRBV14	TGTGCCAGCAGCCTCGGCAGCAGCGTCTATGGCTACACCTTC	CASSLGSSVYGYTF
.	.	TRBJ2-2	TRBV7-6	TGTGCCAGCAGCTTAGTAGGGAAGGAGGCCGGGGAGCTGTTTTTT	CASSLVGKEAGELFF